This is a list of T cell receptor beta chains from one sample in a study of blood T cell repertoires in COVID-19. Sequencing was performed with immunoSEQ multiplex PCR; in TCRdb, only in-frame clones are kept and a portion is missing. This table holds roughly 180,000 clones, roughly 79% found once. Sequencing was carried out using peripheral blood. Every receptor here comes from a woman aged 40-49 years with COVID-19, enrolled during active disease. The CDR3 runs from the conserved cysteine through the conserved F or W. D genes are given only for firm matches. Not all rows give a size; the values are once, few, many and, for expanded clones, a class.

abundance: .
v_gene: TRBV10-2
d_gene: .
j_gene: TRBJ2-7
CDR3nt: TGCGCCACTCGTAGGGGAAAGGAGCTCGAGCAGTACTTC
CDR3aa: CATRRGKELEQYF

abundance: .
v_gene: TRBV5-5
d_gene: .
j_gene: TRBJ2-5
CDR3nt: TGTGCCAGCAGCCGGCTAGGGGGCCAAGAGACCCAGTACTTC
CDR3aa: CASSRLGGQETQYF

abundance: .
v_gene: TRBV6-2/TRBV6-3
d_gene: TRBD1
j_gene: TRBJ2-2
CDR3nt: TGTGCCAGCAGCCCCCTCCCGGGCAGGGGGCCGAACACCGGGGAGCTGTTTTTT
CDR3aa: CASSPLPGRGPNTGELFF

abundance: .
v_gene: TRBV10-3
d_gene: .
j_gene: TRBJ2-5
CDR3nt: TGTGCCATCAGTGAGTCAGCAGGGCGTGCGACCCAGTACTTC
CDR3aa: CAISESAGRATQYF

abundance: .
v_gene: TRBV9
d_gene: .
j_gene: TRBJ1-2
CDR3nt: TGTGCCAGCAGCGCCCGCACCCAGAGGGAAGGCTACACCTTC
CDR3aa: CASSARTQREGYTF

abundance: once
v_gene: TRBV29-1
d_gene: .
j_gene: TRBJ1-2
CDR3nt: TGCAGCGGTCAGAGGGTGGAAGGTCTAACTGGCTACACCTTC
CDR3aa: CSGQRVEGLTGYTF

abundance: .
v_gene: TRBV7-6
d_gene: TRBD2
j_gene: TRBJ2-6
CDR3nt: TGTGCCAGCAGCCCACGGACTAGGTCTGGGGCCAACGTCCTGACTTTC
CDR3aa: CASSPRTRSGANVLTF

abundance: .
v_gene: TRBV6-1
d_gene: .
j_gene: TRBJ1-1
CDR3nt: TGTGCCAGCAGTGACAGGGTCTTTACTGAAGCTTTCTTT
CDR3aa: CASSDRVFTEAFF

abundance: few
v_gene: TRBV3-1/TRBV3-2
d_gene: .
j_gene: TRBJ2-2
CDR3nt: TGTGCCAGCAGCCAATTAGGTGCGGGGAGCGCCGGGGAGCTGTTTTTT
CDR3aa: CASSQLGAGSAGELFF

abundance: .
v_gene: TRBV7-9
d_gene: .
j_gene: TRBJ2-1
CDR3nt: TGTGCCAGCAGCTTAACTAGGCTCTACAATGAGCAGTTCTTC
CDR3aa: CASSLTRLYNEQFF